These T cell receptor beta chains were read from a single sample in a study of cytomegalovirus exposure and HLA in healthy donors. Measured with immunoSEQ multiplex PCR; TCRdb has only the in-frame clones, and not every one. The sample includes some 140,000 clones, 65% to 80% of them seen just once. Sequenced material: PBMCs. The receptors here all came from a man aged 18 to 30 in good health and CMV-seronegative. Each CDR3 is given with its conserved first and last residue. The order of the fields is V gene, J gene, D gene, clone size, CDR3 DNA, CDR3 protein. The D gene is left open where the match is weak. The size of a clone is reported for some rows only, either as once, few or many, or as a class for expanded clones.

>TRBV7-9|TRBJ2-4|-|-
TGTGCCAGCAGCCCCCTCGGGATCGCCAAAAACAGTCAGTACTTC
CASSPLGIAKNSQYF
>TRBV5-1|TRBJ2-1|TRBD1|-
TGCGCCAGCGGCCGTGATAGGGACAGGGCAACCTACAATGAGCAGTTCTTC
CASGRDRDRATYNEQFF
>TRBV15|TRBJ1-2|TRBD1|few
TGTGCCACCGAGATCGACAGGGGTGGAGGCTACACCTTC
CATEIDRGGGYTF
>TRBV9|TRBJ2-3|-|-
TGTGCCAGCAGCCCCCGGACAGCCGATACGCAGTATTTT
CASSPRTADTQYF
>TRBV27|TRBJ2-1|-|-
TGTGCCAGCAGTTTATGGCAGAACAATGAGCAGTTCTTC
CASSLWQNNEQFF
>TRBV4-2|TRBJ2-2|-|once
TGTGCCAGCAGCCAAGATCGGGGGGACACATCGAACACCGGGAAGCTGTTTTTT
CASSQDRGDTSNTGKLFF
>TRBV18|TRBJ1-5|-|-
TGTGCCAGCTCACCCGCCGACAAAAGCAATCAGCCCCAGCATTTT
CASSPADKSNQPQHF
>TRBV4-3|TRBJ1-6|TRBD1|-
TGCGCCAGCAGCCAAGGGAGGACAGGCTATAATTCACCCCTCCACTTT
CASSQGRTGYNSPLHF
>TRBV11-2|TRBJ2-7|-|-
TGTGCCAGCAGCCAACACCCCGGCGGCAGCTCCTACGAGCAGTACTTC
CASSQHPGGSSYEQYF
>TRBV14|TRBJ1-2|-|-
TGTGCCAGCAGCCAAGGAGCTAACTATGGCTACACCTTC
CASSQGANYGYTF
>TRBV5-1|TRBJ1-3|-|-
TGCGCCAGCAGCTTGGGGACTGGGGGAAACACCATATATTTT
CASSLGTGGNTIYF
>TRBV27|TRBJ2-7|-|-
TGTGCCAGCAGTTTAAACCCCCGCCCCAGACTCTACGAGCAGTACTTC
CASSLNPRPRLYEQYF
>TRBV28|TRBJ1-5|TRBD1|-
TGTGCCAGCAACCAGGGGGAGAGCAATCAGCCCCAGCATTTT
CASNQGESNQPQHF
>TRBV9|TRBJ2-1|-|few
TGTGCCAGCAGGGAAGACTGGACATCGAGCTCCTACAATGAGCAGTTCTTC
CASREDWTSSSYNEQFF
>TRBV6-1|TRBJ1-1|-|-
TGTGCCAGCAGTGAGCCCCGGGACATTAATAAGGCTTTCTTT
CASSEPRDINKAFF
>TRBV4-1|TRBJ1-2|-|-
TGCGCCAGCAGCCAAGAGGAACAGAACTATGGCTACACCTTC
CASSQEEQNYGYTF
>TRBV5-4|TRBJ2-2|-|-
TGTGCCAGCAGCTTGATCGTACAGGGAACCGGGGAGCTGTTTTTT
CASSLIVQGTGELFF
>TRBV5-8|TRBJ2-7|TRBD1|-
TGTGCCAGCAGGACGACAGGGGTCAACTACGAGCAGTACTTC
CASRTTGVNYEQYF
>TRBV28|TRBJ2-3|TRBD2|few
TGTGCCAGCAGTTTTCGGACTAGCGGAGATACGCAGTATTTT
CASSFRTSGDTQYF
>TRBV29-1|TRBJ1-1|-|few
TGCAGCGTTGTGGGAGGGATGAACACTGAAGCTTTCTTT
CSVVGGMNTEAFF
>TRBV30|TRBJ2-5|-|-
TGTGCCTGGAGTGTATTTTCACAAGAGACCCAGTACTTC
CAWSVFSQETQYF
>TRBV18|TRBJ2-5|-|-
TGTGCCAGCTCACCGCCGGGGGGCAGAAGGGAGACCCAGTACTTC
CASSPPGGRRETQYF
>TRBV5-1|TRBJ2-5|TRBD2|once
TGCGCCAGCAGCTTGGGGGGGCTAGCGGGTTCGGAGACCCAGTACTTC
CASSLGGLAGSETQYF
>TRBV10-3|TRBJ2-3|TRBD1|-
TGTGCCATCGGACAGGGGGCCGCAGATACGCAGTATTTT
CAIGQGAADTQYF
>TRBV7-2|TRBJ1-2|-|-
TGTGCCAGCACCGAAAGCGGTGGCCACTCCTATGGCTACACCTTC
CASTESGGHSYGYTF
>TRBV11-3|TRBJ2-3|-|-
TGTGCCAGCAGCTCGCCACTACTGGATACGCAGTATTTT
CASSSPLLDTQYF
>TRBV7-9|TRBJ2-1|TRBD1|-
TGTGCCAGCAGCACTCCCGGGACAGGGTACAATGAGCAGTTCTTC
CASSTPGTGYNEQFF
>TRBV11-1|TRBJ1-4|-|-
TGTGCCAGCAGCCCGATCGGACAGCCTAATAATGAAAAACTGTTTTTT
CASSPIGQPNNEKLFF
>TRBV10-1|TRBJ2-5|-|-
TGCGCCAGCAGTGAGGACCTAGGTTACGAGACCCAGTACTTC
CASSEDLGYETQYF
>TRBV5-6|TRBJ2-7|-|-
TGTGCCAGCAGCCCAGGACTAACCTACGAGCAGTACTTC
CASSPGLTYEQYF
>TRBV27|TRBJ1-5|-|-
TGTGCCAGCAGCCAGGGTTATAGCAATCAGCCCCAGCATTTT
CASSQGYSNQPQHF
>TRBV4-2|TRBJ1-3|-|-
TGTGCCAGCAGCCAGGGGGGGAGAGGAAACACCATATATTTT
CASSQGGRGNTIYF
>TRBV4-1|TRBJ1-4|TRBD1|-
TGCGCCAGCAGCCAAGGGACAGGGTCGGCTAATGAAAAACTGTTTTTT
CASSQGTGSANEKLFF
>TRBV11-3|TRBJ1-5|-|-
TGTGCCAGCAGCCCCCCTGGCAGGAATCAGCCCCAGCATTTT
CASSPPGRNQPQHF
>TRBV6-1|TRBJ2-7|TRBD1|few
TGTGCCAGCAGTGAGGGACAGGGGGGCTACGAGCAGTACTTC
CASSEGQGGYEQYF
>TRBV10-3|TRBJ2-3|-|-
TGTGCCATCAGTGAGTCGATAAGAGAAGATACGCAGTATTTT
CAISESIREDTQYF
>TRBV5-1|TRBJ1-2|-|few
TGCGCCAGCAGCTTGGAAACAGGAACTTATGGCTACACCTTC
CASSLETGTYGYTF